This T cell receptor beta chain was observed in a study of blood T cell repertoires in COVID-19 (TCRdb year 2020). Looking at the study overall: Samples covering the acute and convalescent phases of COVID-19 were provided by collaborators in the United States, Italy and Spain. The material from the prospective study consisted of cDNA or gDNA derived from T cells, B-cell-depleted T cells, or PBMCs. Deeply sampled blood TCRbeta repertoires from subjects exposed to, actively infected with, or recovered from COVID-19 were included in the dataset. The repertoires were made available in a free public database intended to serve as a resource for research on the immune response to SARS-CoV-2. The samples were drawn from the first 160 participants of the ongoing ImmuneRACE study and from 1,200 or so subjects provided by 6 global collaborators. A de-identified subject ID, COVID-19 status, age in years and sex were almost always included in the sample metadata. Where available, HLA class I and class II types were taken from metadata supplied by the sample provider and were not determined by assay-based typing. Points the paper makes about the study in general: The quantity of clinical and demographic metadata differed by source and by participant and was supplied without curation.

Enrolling through a virtual design, the prospective study's participants ranged in age from roughly 18 to 89 years and lived across about two dozen United States geographic areas. Cohort assignment in the prospective study relied on participant-reported clinical history from a screening survey and a study questionnaire. Exposed participants had been in contact with someone with a PCR-confirmed or clinician-diagnosed COVID-19 case within 2 weeks of study entry. In the prospective study, whole blood, serum and a nasopharyngeal or oropharyngeal swab were collected from each participant by mobile phlebotomists. Over a roughly two-month period, participants in the prospective study had the option of providing additional blood draws and questionnaires. Before DNA extraction, blood samples from the prospective study were shipped at room temperature or frozen. TCRbeta CDR3 regions were amplified from genomic DNA using the immunoSEQ Assay, a bias-controlled multiplex PCR. Processing in the source paper ran as follows. The number of nucleated cells in each sample was estimated from the amplification of reference gene primers within the assay. To quantify the absolute abundance of each unique TCRbeta CDR3 rearrangement, sequence reads were collapsed and filtered. For each sample, productive Simpson clonality was calculated by taking the square root of Simpson's diversity index across productive rearrangements. TCRdb took over this immuneACCESS table, retaining in-frame rearrangements with V and J assigned. Such tables are incomplete; in checked studies, under half of the missing clones stem from an unresolved V gene, and the remainder is unexplained. V and J calls and clone size are copied from that table; D and trimming were computed from the DNA. This sample is represented by fewer than 200,000 clones; 84% of them were singletons. The ten largest account for less than 3.5% of the sample.

The CDR3 contains 11 residues, cysteine and phenylalanine counted. The DNA shown is the 33-base CDR3, in frame from base 1. V sheds 3 bases and J sheds 5 bases, leaving 5 bases between their ends. Reading the germline V gene gives CDR1 SGHAT and CDR2 FQNNGV. On this clone itself: The specificity of this receptor is unknown. Within one base of it there is no much larger clone, and no base qualities were kept.

The specimen was PBMCs or T cells enriched from blood (not recorded which). The TCR was taken from a woman in her twenties or thirties who had been exposed to COVID-19. The chain was built from TRBV11-2 and TRBJ2-7; the D gene cannot be resolved reliably. This receptor has the CDR3 CASSFTHEQYF. The nucleotide sequence is given as TGTGCCAGCAGCTTTACACACGAGCAGTACTTC.